A single sample gave rise to the 5 T cell receptor beta chains below, sequenced in a study of T cell responses to AZD1222 COVID-19 vaccine. The table came from immunoSEQ multiplex PCR; TCRdb's copy has only in-frame clones and leaves some out. Among around 87,000 clones listed, more than 75% were seen once. The material sequenced was peripheral blood, taken on day 0 of AZD1222 vaccination. The receptors originated from an adult in good health.

The rearrangement links TRBV27 to TRBJ2-7; D gene ambiguous. In germline, CDR1 is MNHEY, CDR2 SMNVEV (reference sequence). V lost 4 bases to trimming and J lost 6 bases, with 10 bases between them. This CDR3 comprises 12 residues. DNA for the CDR3: TGTGCCAGCAGTTCCCTTTCACGCGAGCAGTACTTC. This gives the protein CASSSLSREQYF.

This CDR3 is CSASAGGGAYNEQFF. Written as DNA, the CDR3 is TGCAGTGCTAGTGCTGGCGGGGGCGCCTACAATGAGCAGTTCTTC. The gene calls are TRBV20-1 and TRBJ2-1, with D perhaps TRBD2 (7 bases). Deletions cut 3 bases from V and 2 bases from J, with 14 bases between. Germline CDR1 reads DFQATT; CDR2 reads SNEGSKA (reference sequence). CDR3 length: 15 residues.

This chain connects TRBV2 to TRBJ1-6; a possible D gene is TRBD1 (6 bases). The germline V and J ends were trimmed by 6 bases and 6 bases, with 15 bases remaining between them. CDR1 is SNHLY, CDR2 FYNNEI, per germline. This CDR3 region has 15 residues. The CDR3 spells CASRGTGTGNSPLHF. In nucleotides, the CDR3 is TGTGCCAGCAGGGGAACAGGGACGGGTAATTCACCCCTCCACTTT. The whole variable domain, filled in from reference TRBV2 and TRBJ1-6, reads EPEVTQTPSHQVTQMGQEVILRCVPISNHLYFYWYRQILGQKVEFLVSFYNNEISEKSEIFDDQFSVERPDGSNFTLKIRSTKLEDSAMYFCASRGTGTGNSPLHFGNGTRLTVT.

CDR3 nucleotides: TGTGCCAGCAGCTTAGTACCCGGGGGAGGGGGCACAGATACGCAGTATTTT. Translating it yields CASSLVPGGGGTDTQYF. J is TRBJ2-3 and V is TRBV7-2, with 7 bases identical to TRBD2. Germline CDR1 SGHTA, CDR2 FQGNSA. The CDR3 sequence is 17 residues long. Germline trimming cut 1 base from V and 1 base from J; bases unmatched to any gene: 8.

This clone was picked up one time. The chain couples TRBV30 to TRBJ1-1; D unclear. The V gene lost 1 base and the J gene lost 1 base, with 10 bases spanning the gap. The length of the CDR3 is 14 residues. Per germline, CDR1 GTSNPN and CDR2 SVGIG (reference sequence). As DNA, the CDR3 is TGTGCCTGGAGTGCTCGTGGAAGGAACACTGAAGCTTTCTTT. Amino acid sequence: CAWSARGRNTEAFF.